These 31 T cell receptor beta chains originate from one sample sequenced in a study of shared clonotypes between healthy human individuals. Generated by immunoSEQ multiplex PCR, the TCRdb table keeps only in-frame clones and is missing some. The profile shows about 2 million clones, around 95% of them singletons. The specimen sequenced was naive CD4+ T cells sorted from blood. As for subset: CD45RA+ positively selected. These receptors came from a man between 18 and 29 years old in good health.

This chain links TRBV5-1 with TRBJ2-7; TRBD2 matches 7 bases. Germline V gene data show CDR1 as SGHRS and CDR2 as YFSETQ. Germline trimming cut 4 bases from V and 5 bases from J; bases unmatched to any gene: 6. The CDR3 has 13 amino acids. This CDR3 is CASSNGGGHEQYF. The CDR3 DNA sequence: TGCGCCAGCAGCAACGGGGGAGGGCACGAGCAGTACTTC.

This rearrangement joins TRBV15 to TRBJ1-3; D is ambiguous. Trimming took off 0 bases at V and 7 bases at J, with 16 bases between the two ends. This CDR3 is built from 16 residues. The V gene's germline CDR1 is LNHNV and CDR2 YYDKDF (reference sequence). The CDR3 spells CATSREERQFWNTIYF. In nucleotides, the CDR3 is TGTGCCACCAGCAGAGAGGAAAGACAATTCTGGAACACCATATATTTT.

V usage is TRBV10-2 and J usage is TRBJ1-6; 9 bases fit TRBD1. With V trimmed by 1 base and J by 11 bases, 6 bases remained unmatched. The length of the CDR3 is 15 residues. Germline V lookup: CDR1 WSHSY, CDR2 SAAADI. The CDR3: CASSEFPTGGPPLHF. CDR3 sequence (DNA): TGCGCCAGCAGTGAGTTCCCTACAGGGGGCCCACCCCTCCACTTT.

This chain links TRBV6-1 with TRBJ1-5; 8 bases agree with TRBD1. CDR1 is MNHNS and CDR2 is SASEGT in the germline V gene. The CDR3 length is 14 residues. The V and J ends lost 5 bases and 6 bases, in that order; junction bases with no gene match: 6. The CDR3 is CASSIDRGGQPQHF. CDR3 coding DNA: TGTGCCAGCAGTATAGACAGGGGAGGTCAGCCCCAGCATTTT.

The chain recombines TRBV6-6 with TRBJ2-2; 7 nucleotides align to TRBD2. Unmatched junction bases numbered 3, after V lost 4 bases and J lost 1 base. Per germline, CDR1 MNHNY and CDR2 SVGAGI (reference sequence). The CDR3 sequence is 15 residues long. As DNA, the CDR3 is TGTGCCAGCAGTTTATCTAGCGGGAACACCGGGGAGCTGTTTTTT. This codes for CASSLSSGNTGELFF.

The chain carries TRBV6-6 and TRBJ1-1, with D uncertain. The CDR3 extends over 12 amino acids. V lost 0 bases to trimming and J lost 4 bases, with 3 bases between them. From germline, CDR1 is MNHNY and CDR2 SVGAGI (reference sequence). The CDR3 DNA reads TGTGCCAGCAGTTACTCTGCCACTGAAGCTTTCTTT. The encoded protein is CASSYSATEAFF.

This rearrangement joins TRBV15 to TRBJ1-1; D might be TRBD1 (5 bases). Germline loops: CDR1 LNHNV, CDR2 YYDKDF (reference sequence). V lost 0 bases and J lost 6, with 14 bases in between. This CDR3 spans 15 amino acids. CDR3 sequence: CATSREGGRVPEAFF. DNA of the CDR3: TGTGCCACCAGCAGAGAAGGCGGCAGGGTGCCTGAAGCTTTCTTT. Based on the CDR3 plus reference TRBV15 and TRBJ1-1, the full variable domain is DAMVIQNPRYQVTQFGKPVTLSCSQTLNHNVMYWYQQKSSQAPKLLFHYYDKDFNNEADTPDNFQSRRPNTSFCFLDIRSPGLGDTAMYLCATSREGGRVPEAFFGQGTRLTVV.

The J gene is TRBJ2-5, the V gene TRBV6-4; D is perhaps TRBD2 (5 bases). Germline V gives CDR1 MRHNA, CDR2 SNTAGT. The CDR3 is made up of 14 amino acids. Trimming stripped 7 bases from V and 3 bases from J, with 15 bases between. CDR3 sequence reads: CASNPGVREETQYF. As DNA, the CDR3 is TGTGCCAGCAACCCCGGGGTAAGGGAAGAGACCCAGTACTTC.

This sequence joins TRBV6-4 and TRBJ2-1, with 10 positions matching TRBD2. V lost 4 bases to trimming and J lost 10 bases; unmatched junction nucleotides: 10. There are 15 residues in the CDR3. Germline V CDR1 and CDR2: MRHNA, SNTAGT. The CDR3 DNA is TGTGCCAGCAGTGTGAGCGGGGGGGCCGCGTTGGAGCAGTTCTTC. Its translation is CASSVSGGAALEQFF.

Remarks on this clone: Other DNA sequences from this sample encode an identical CDR3 as well. V and J are TRBV7-3 and TRBJ1-6; 7 nucleotides align to TRBD1. With V trimmed by 3 bases and J by 7 bases, 3 bases remained unmatched. CDR1 and CDR2 from the germline V gene are SGHTA and FQGTGA. The CDR3 is made up of 14 amino acids. In DNA, the CDR3 is TGTGCCAGCAGCTTGGGACAGTCCAATTCACCCCTCCACTTT. This codes for CASSLGQSNSPLHF.

This clone was found once. The gene calls are TRBV6-1 and TRBJ2-1, with D perhaps being TRBD1 or TRBD2 (6 bases each). This CDR3 region has 15 residues. Between the trimmed V and J ends, which lost 5 bases and 6 bases, there was a span of 17 bases. The germline CDR1 and CDR2 sequences are MNHNS and SASEGT. The CDR3 protein is CASSTAQQGGNEQFF. DNA for the CDR3: TGTGCCAGCAGTACCGCCCAACAGGGAGGCAATGAGCAGTTCTTC.

The chain joins TRBV20-1 to TRBJ2-7; 9 bases match TRBD1. V shed 7 bases, J shed 6 bases, and the junction held 4 bases outside the gene matches. This CDR3 has 11 amino acids. Germline CDR1 reads DFQATT; CDR2 reads SNEGSKA (reference sequence). The CDR3 loop is CSGQGGAEQYF. The CDR3 DNA sequence: TGCAGTGGACAGGGGGGGGCCGAGCAGTACTTC.

The gene calls are TRBV5-6 and TRBJ1-3; D remains unclear. Trimming pared 0 bases from V and 3 bases from J, leaving 16 bases between. CDR1 and CDR2 from the germline V gene are SGHDT and YYEEEE. The CDR3 extends over 17 amino acids. This chain's CDR3 is CASSLDWVGRVGNTIYF. The CDR3 bases are TGTGCCAGCAGCTTGGATTGGGTCGGACGCGTTGGAAACACCATATATTTT.

The gene calls are TRBV2 and TRBJ2-2; 11 bases are shared with TRBD2. CDR3 length: 15 residues. V shed 6 bases and J 7 bases; nucleotides not matched to a gene: 7. Germline V CDR1 and CDR2: SNHLY, FYNNEI. CDR3 nucleotide sequence: TGTGCCAGCAGAGAGACTAGCGGGGAAAACGGGGAGCTGTTTTTT. Amino acids: CASRETSGENGELFF.

V and J are TRBV11-2 and TRBJ2-5; TRBD2 matches at 10 bases. V lost 1 base to trimming and J lost 4 bases; unmatched junction nucleotides: 9. CDR1 and CDR2 from the germline V gene are SGHAT and FQNNGV. This CDR3 is 17 amino acids long. CDR3 nucleotides: TGTGCCAGCAGCTTAGGGGTACTAGCGGGGCGGGGAGAGACCCAGTACTTC. Protein: CASSLGVLAGRGETQYF.

This sequence joins TRBV7-9 and TRBJ2-2, with 14 nucleotides matching TRBD2. The CDR3 length is 17 residues. J lost 7 bases, V lost 6 bases, and 10 bases had no gene match. The germline V gene encodes CDR1 SEHNR and CDR2 FQNEAQ (reference sequence). This chain's CDR3 is CASRPAGLAGGHGELFF. CDR3 nucleotide sequence: TGTGCCAGCAGGCCAGCCGGACTAGCGGGAGGTCACGGGGAGCTGTTTTTT.

This chain links TRBV10-3 with TRBJ2-7; 7 bases are shared with TRBD2. The germline V gene has CDR1 ENHRY and CDR2 SYGVKD. Unmatched junction bases numbered 8, after V lost 3 bases and J lost 3 bases. CDR3 length: 15 amino acids. The CDR3 coding sequence is TGTGCCATCAGTGAAGCTGGCGGGAGAATCTACGAGCAGTACTTC. Its protein is CAISEAGGRIYEQYF.

The chain links TRBV30 to TRBJ2-7, with 7 bases lining up with TRBD2. Losses at the gene ends were 5 bases for V and 0 bases for J; bases not matched to a gene: 4. The CDR3 is 13 amino acids. Per germline, CDR1 GTSNPN and CDR2 SVGIG (reference sequence). This CDR3 is CAWASGLSYEQYF. CDR3 in DNA: TGTGCCTGGGCTAGCGGCCTCTCCTACGAGCAGTACTTC.

This clone appeared a single time. At one boundary the junction diverges from the germline segment, which might be a read error. Within the sample, other DNA sequences also encode this same CDR3. CDR3 sequence: CASSYRQTQYF. CDR3 sequence (DNA): TGTGCCAGCAGTTATAGACAGACTCAGTACTTC. This rearrangement joins TRBV6-5 to TRBJ2-5; D is perhaps TRBD1 (5 bases). CDR3 length: 11 residues. Germline V CDR1 and CDR2: MNHEY, SVGAGI.

The CDR3 loop is CASSPTWGRAFF. The CDR3 nucleotides are TGTGCCAGCAGCCCCACATGGGGGAGAGCTTTCTTT. The chain employs TRBV6-5 and TRBJ1-1; D possibly corresponds to TRBD1 (5 bases). The germline V and J ends were trimmed by 6 bases and 10 bases, with 15 bases remaining between them. Germline loops: CDR1 MNHEY, CDR2 SVGAGI. The CDR3 extends over 12 amino acids.

The chain uses TRBV19 and TRBJ1-1; 7 bases align to TRBD1. The CDR3 covers 13 residues. CDR1 LNHDA and CDR2 SQIVND come from the germline V gene (reference sequence). Losses at the gene ends were 5 bases for V and 6 bases for J; bases not matched to a gene: 6. The CDR3 here is CASSGQVSPEAFF. CDR3 nucleotides: TGTGCCAGTAGTGGACAGGTAAGCCCTGAAGCTTTCTTT.

As to this clone: This sequence may be a read error, since a much larger clone differs from it by one base. The sample has other DNA sequences that encode this CDR3 too. The V call is TRBV2, the J call TRBJ1-1; D perhaps matches TRBD1 (6 bases). Germline loops: CDR1 SNHLY, CDR2 FYNNEI. This CDR3 is built from 15 residues. DNA of the CDR3: TGCGCCAGCAGCGCACAGGGAAAGAGGAACACTGAAGCTTTCTTT. This translates into CASSAQGKRNTEAFF. Supplemented by reference TRBV2 and TRBJ1-1, the full variable domain reads EPEVTQTPSHQVTQMGQEVILRCVPISNHLYFYWYRQILGQKVEFLVSFYNNEISEKSEIFDDQFSVERPDGSNFTLKIRSTKLEDSAMYFCASSAQGKRNTEAFFGQGTRLTVV.

The rearrangement uses TRBV18 and TRBJ2-7; D ambiguous. CDR1 and CDR2 (germline): KGHSH, LQKENI. V gave up 3 bases and J gave up 2 bases, with 14 bases separating them. The CDR3 consists of 15 residues. DNA of the CDR3: TGTGCCAGCTCACCGTACACGCAAATGCCCTACGAGCAGTACTTC. Protein sequence: CASSPYTQMPYEQYF.

The chain carries TRBV7-2 and TRBJ2-5, with D unresolved. CDR1 and CDR2 (germline): SGHTA, FQGNSA. The ends were cut back, 1 base at V and 5 bases at J, with 11 bases in the middle. The CDR3 runs 14 residues. The CDR3 reads CASSLGSAPETQYF. The CDR3 DNA sequence: TGTGCCAGCAGCTTAGGGTCGGCCCCGGAGACCCAGTACTTC.

In this sample, this clone turned up once. This chain links TRBV5-1 with TRBJ1-4, with 8 bases that match TRBD1. The CDR3 covers 15 residues. Germline V gives CDR1 SGHRS, CDR2 YFSETQ. V lost 4 bases, J lost 3 bases, and 5 bases stayed unmatched. CDR3 nucleotides: TGCGCCAGCAGCACCAGGACAGGGTCTAATGAAAAACTGTTTTTT. Residues: CASSTRTGSNEKLFF. The entire variable domain, with the rest obtained from reference TRBV5-1 and TRBJ1-4, is as follows: KAGVTQTPRYLIKTRGQQVTLSCSPISGHRSVSWYQQTPGQGLQFLFEYFSETQRNKGNFPGRFSGRQFSNSRSEMNVSTLELGDSALYLCASSTRTGSNEKLFFGSGTQLSVL.

The rearrangement links TRBV7-9 to TRBJ1-1; D is undetermined. V lost 7 bases and J lost 5, with 17 bases in between. CDR3 length equals 14 residues. The germline V gene encodes CDR1 SEHNR and CDR2 FQNEAQ (reference sequence). The CDR3 sequence: CASTSLVEFTEAFF. The CDR3 DNA reads as TGTGCCAGCACCTCGTTAGTGGAATTTACTGAAGCTTTCTTT.

The chain is built from TRBV5-1 and TRBJ2-3; 14 nucleotides line up with TRBD2. Trimming at V came to 4 bases and at J to 6 bases, leaving 7 bases not matched to a gene. Germline CDR1 is SGHRS and CDR2 is YFSETQ. This CDR3 contains 16 residues. This CDR3 reads CASSGGTSGRPDTQYF. The CDR3 DNA sequence: TGCGCCAGCAGCGGGGGGACTAGCGGGAGACCGGATACGCAGTATTTT.

The chain links TRBV2 to TRBJ2-3; no clear D gene. Trimming stripped 1 base from V and 5 bases from J, with 7 bases between. Germline V lookup: CDR1 SNHLY, CDR2 FYNNEI. The CDR3 contains 13 residues. Here the CDR3 reads CASSEEQIDTQYF. CDR3 in DNA: TGTGCCAGCAGTGAAGAGCAGATAGATACGCAGTATTTT.

As to this clone: Other DNA sequences in the same sample also yield this CDR3. V gene TRBV27 combines with J gene TRBJ2-2; a possible D gene is TRBD2 (6 bases). Germline CDR1 reads MNHEY; CDR2 reads SMNVEV (reference sequence). The germline V and J ends were trimmed by 0 bases and 7 bases, with 9 bases remaining between them. CDR3 length equals 14 residues. CDR3 in DNA: TGTGCCAGCAGTTTATCGGGGGGTGGCGGGGAGCTGTTTTTT. This sequence encodes CASSLSGGGGELFF.

The V gene is TRBV4-1, the J gene TRBJ2-7; tentatively, D is TRBD2 (5 bases). The germline V and J ends were trimmed by 5 bases and 3 bases, with 11 bases remaining between them. Germline V gene data show CDR1 as MGHRA and CDR2 as YSYEKL. The CDR3 totals 13 residues. In DNA, the CDR3 is TGCGCCAGCAGCGTCGGTCGGGGCTACGAGCAGTACTTC. Encoded protein: CASSVGRGYEQYF.

CDR3 residues: CSVGWTQGSGNTIYF. The CDR3 coding sequence is TGCAGCGTTGGTTGGACTCAAGGGTCTGGAAACACCATATATTTT. V gene TRBV29-1 combines with J gene TRBJ1-3; D gene unclear. V gave up 4 bases and J gave up 1 base, with 14 bases separating them. The length of the CDR3 is 15 residues. CDR1 SQVTM and CDR2 ANQGSEA come from the germline V gene.